This T cell receptor (beta chain) appears in the sequencing data of a study of T-cell memory formation after mild COVID-19 (dated by TCRdb to the early 2020s). The study in broad terms: TCR sequence clusters from the two donors were found to be largely donor specific. The cohort was made up of two young adult volunteers, one female and one male, who were previously healthy. In a couple of donors, T-cell clones that expanded and contracted after mild COVID-19 were tracked by sequencing TCRalpha and TCRbeta repertoires over time.

Concerning this clonotype itself: Its cognate antigen has yet to be identified. Base qualities are not recorded, but no much larger clone differs from it by a single base.

CDR1 and CDR2 were assigned from the germline V gene as MNHEY and SVGAGI. The CDR3 numbers 13 residues from cysteine through phenylalanine. The sequence is cut down to CDR3 DNA, 39 bases in frame from base 1. The trim is 7 bases for V and 5 bases for J, with a gap of 14 bases between the germline ends. Sequencing was performed on an Illumina NovaSeq 6000. cDNA libraries for TCRalpha and TCRbeta were prepared by 5'RACE using constant-segment primers, with sample barcodes and unique molecular identifiers added. Trizol reagent was used to extract RNA from every sample. Library amplification was performed in two PCR steps, and a second sample barcode and Illumina TruSeq adapters were introduced in the second step. Sequencing of libraries was performed on an Illumina NovaSeq with 2 x 150 bp paired-end reads. In the original analysis: Demultiplexing of reads and collapsing into UMI-guided consensus sequences were performed with migec v1.2.7. Using mixcr v2.1.11, UMI consensuses were aligned to TRA and TRB V and J templates and then assembled into clonotypes. Clonotypes were classified as expanded or contracted when called significant by both edgeR and NoisET, with noise models trained on biological replicates. For edgeR calls, the thresholds were a false discovery rate-adjusted p below 0.01 and a log2 fold-change of 1. As an exploratory analysis of dynamics, PCA with hierarchical clustering was applied to max-normalized trajectories of the 1000 most abundant clonotypes. Each responding clone was given a CD4 or CD8 phenotype based on the CD4+ and CD8+ repertoires, which had been sequenced separately. Using fastp trimming at Q25 and MiXCR clonotype assembly, TCRdb reanalyzed the public sequencing data and kept in-frame beta chains. Rows merge per CDR3 protein into single entries with the most common DNA and genes. The V and J calls, along with clone size, are taken from TCRdb and not from the paper's own processing. The sample table records just over 350,000 distinct CDR3 sequences; approximately 15% of these occur just once. The ten largest clones represent around 22% of the sample.

Overall study outcomes, separate from this receptor: Contracting CD4+ clones turned up mainly in the CM and EM memory subsets, whereas EMRA was where CD8+ clones were enriched. Some responding clones were found in pre-infection memory, which suggests that pre-existing cross-reactive memory T cells took part in the SARS-CoV-2 response. Only two mild cases were covered in the study, and larger cohorts including severe cases with pre-infection samples were considered necessary. Balanced CD4/CD8 phenotypes were observed for clones contracting from day 15 to 85, whereas a bias towards CD4+ was observed for a second wave of clones expanding from day 15 to 37. SARS-CoV-2 specificity of the second-wave clones peaking on day 37 was not confirmed.

Ficoll-Paque density gradient centrifugation was used to isolate PBMCs. The sample comprised PBMCs or a T cell subset sorted from them (not recorded which). The V and J genes are TRBV6-5 and TRBJ2-5, with the D segment identity uncertain. This clonotype was obtained from a man younger than 35 who had mild COVID-19 (a few samples of this study predate the infection). The sample titles of this study are shuffled in the database, so cell type and time point are left out; the donor was told from shared clones. The DNA sequence is TGTGCCAGCACCCCGGTCCTTGGGGAGACCCAGTACTTC. This encodes CASTPVLGETQYF.